The clone carrying this TCR beta chain was seen more than once but under ten times. Its matching antigen is unknown. TCRdb called the RT-PCR reads again in MiXCR, with one record for every CDR3 protein. The sample yields about 700,000 distinct CDR3 sequences, approximately 15% seen once. This entry belongs to a study of response to subunit inactivated influenza vaccine. Whole-study findings and limits: Authors suggested seasonal influenza vaccinations each recruit few new T cells.

The V gene's germline CDR1 is SGHRS and CDR2 YFSETQ. Trimming stripped 2 bases from V and 1 base from J, with 14 bases between. The CDR3 loop spans 16 amino acids. The chain uses TRBV5-1 and TRBJ2-3, with D tentatively TRBD2 (5 bases). The source is a man in his forties or fifties who received an inactivated influenza vaccine. This sample comprised PBMCs from blood, obtained around 15 days before vaccination. CDR3 amino acids: CASSFGRAEGTDTQYF. CDR3 bases: TGCGCCAGCAGCTTCGGTCGAGCGGAGGGCACAGATACGCAGTATTTT.